The entry below describes one T cell receptor beta chain. What it binds is unknown. These data are taken from a study of persistence of HIV-infected CD4 T cells. The CDR3 sequence is 16 residues long. The libraries were made with immunoSEQ version 4 in survey mode. Each sample used up to 1 ug genomic DNA diluted to around 10 ng/uL. Assay used: immunoSEQ multiplex PCR; TCRdb lists only in-frame clones, some missing. This repertoire shows just under 20,000 clones, approximately 78% found once; its top ten account for approximately 6.3%. The stimulus was lysate of CMV-infected fibroblasts, about 10 ug/mL. CD4+ T cells upregulating both CD40 ligand and CD69 were sorted as responding cells.

The rearrangement uses TRBV21-1 and TRBJ2-7; the listed D gene, TRBD1, was not tested against the DNA. TRBV21-1 is flagged as a pseudogene. Sequencing was performed on CD4+ T cells sorted from PBMCs after roughly 18-hour stimulation, taken from a patient who received antiretroviral therapy. This sequence originates from an adult man with HIV who was CMV-seropositive. The CDR3: CASSSQRPGQGGEQYF. The CDR3 bases are TGTGCCAGCAGCAGTCAGAGACCGGGACAGGGAGGGGAGCAGTACTTC.